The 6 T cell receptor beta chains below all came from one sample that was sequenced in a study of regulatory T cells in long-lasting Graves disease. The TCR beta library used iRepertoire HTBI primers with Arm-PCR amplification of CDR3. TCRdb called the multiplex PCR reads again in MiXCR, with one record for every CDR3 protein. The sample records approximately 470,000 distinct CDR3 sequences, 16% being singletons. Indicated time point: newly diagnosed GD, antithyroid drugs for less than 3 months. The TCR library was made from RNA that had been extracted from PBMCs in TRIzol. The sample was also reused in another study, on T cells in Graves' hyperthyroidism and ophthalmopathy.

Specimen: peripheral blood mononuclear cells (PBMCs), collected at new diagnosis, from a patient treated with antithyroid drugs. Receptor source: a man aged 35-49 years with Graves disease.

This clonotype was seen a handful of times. CDR3 sequence (DNA): TGTGCCAGCAGTTCTGACAATAACTATGGCTACACCTTC. This encodes CASSSDNNYGYTF. The V call is TRBV27, the J call TRBJ1-2; no firm D call. Germline V lookup: CDR1 MNHEY, CDR2 SMNVEV (reference sequence). The CDR3 is 13 amino acids. V dropped 4 bases and J dropped 1 base, with 7 bases sitting between them.

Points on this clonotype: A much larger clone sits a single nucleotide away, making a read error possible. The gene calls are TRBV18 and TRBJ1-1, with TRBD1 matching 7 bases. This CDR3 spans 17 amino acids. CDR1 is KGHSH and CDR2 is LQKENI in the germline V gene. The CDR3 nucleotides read TGTGCCAGCTCGCCCGGCGGGAGGGGACAGAGGAACGCTGAAGCTTTCTTT. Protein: CASSPGGRGQRNAEAFF.

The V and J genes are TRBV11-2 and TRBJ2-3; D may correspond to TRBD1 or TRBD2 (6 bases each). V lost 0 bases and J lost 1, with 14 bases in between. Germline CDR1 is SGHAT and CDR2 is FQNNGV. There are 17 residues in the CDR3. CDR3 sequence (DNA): TGTGCCAGCAGCTTAGAAAGGGGGGCAGGGGGCACAGATACGCAGTATTTT. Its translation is CASSLERGAGGTDTQYF.

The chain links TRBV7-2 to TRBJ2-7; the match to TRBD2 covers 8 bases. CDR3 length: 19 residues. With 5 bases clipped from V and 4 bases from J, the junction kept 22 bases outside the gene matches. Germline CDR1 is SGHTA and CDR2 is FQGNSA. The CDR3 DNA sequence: TGTGCCAGCAGCCTGGTGGTTTTGGTAGCGGGGATCGGGGGGTACGAGCAGTACTTC. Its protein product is CASSLVVLVAGIGGYEQYF.

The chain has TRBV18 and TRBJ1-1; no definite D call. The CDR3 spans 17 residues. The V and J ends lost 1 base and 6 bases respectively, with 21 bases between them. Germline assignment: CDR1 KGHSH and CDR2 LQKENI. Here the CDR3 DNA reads TGTGCCAGCTCACCACTCCCAGGTAGCTCGGTCGATTCTGAAGCTTTCTTT. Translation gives CASSPLPGSSVDSEAFF.

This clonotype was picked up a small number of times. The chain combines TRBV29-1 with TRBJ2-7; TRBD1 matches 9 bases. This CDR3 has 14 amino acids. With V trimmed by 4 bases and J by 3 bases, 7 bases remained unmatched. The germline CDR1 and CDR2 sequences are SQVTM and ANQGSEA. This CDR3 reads CSVVGTGFFYEQYF. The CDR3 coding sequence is TGCAGCGTTGTCGGGACAGGGTTCTTCTACGAGCAGTACTTC.